These T cell receptor beta chains were read from a single sample in a study of T cell responses to AZD1222 COVID-19 vaccine. Clones were sequenced by immunoSEQ multiplex PCR, and TCRdb holds only the in-frame ones, with some missing. The sample has 110,000 or so clones; 88% are singletons. Sequencing was performed on peripheral blood, taken 28 days after the second AZD1222 dose. The receptors originated from an adult who received the AZD1222 COVID-19 vaccine. Each CDR3 is given with its conserved first and last residue. The D gene is left open where the match is weak. A clone size is listed for some rows: how often the clone was seen (once, few, many), or a class if it is expanded.

>TRBJ1-1|few|.|TRBV4-1
CASSQEPRDTEAFF
TGCGCCAGCAGCCAAGAGCCCAGGGACACTGAAGCTTTCTTT
>TRBJ2-5|.|.|TRBV5-6
CASSLARSGKETQYF
TGTGCCAGCAGCTTGGCCCGATCAGGGAAAGAGACCCAGTACTTC
>TRBJ1-2|.|.|TRBV19
CASRGGINYGYTF
TGTGCCAGTCGAGGGGGGATTAACTATGGCTACACCTTC
>TRBJ1-1|.|.|TRBV4-3
CASSQDLGAREAFF
TGCGCCAGCAGCCAAGATCTTGGTGCCAGGGAAGCTTTCTTT
>TRBJ2-2|.|TRBD2|TRBV7-2
CASSLFSGGGELFF
TGTGCCAGCAGCTTATTTTCGGGGGGCGGGGAGCTGTTTTTT
>TRBJ1-2|.|.|TRBV15
CATSRDRVPYGYTF
TGTGCCACCAGCAGAGACAGGGTCCCCTATGGCTACACCTTC
>TRBJ1-3|.|TRBD1|TRBV10-3
CAISDFGTGTGNTIYF
TGTGCCATCAGTGATTTTGGGACAGGTACAGGAAACACCATATATTTT
>TRBJ2-5|once|TRBD1|TRBV18
CASSAGTGGRETQYF
TGTGCCAGCTCAGCCGGGACAGGGGGTCGGGAGACCCAGTACTTC
>TRBJ1-2|.|.|TRBV19
CASSRTGTPDSNYGYTF
TGTGCCAGTAGTCGGACCGGGACTCCAGATTCTAACTATGGCTACACCTTC
>TRBJ1-2|once|.|TRBV19
CASSIPGEYGYTF
TGTGCCAGTAGTATCCCAGGGGAGTATGGCTACACCTTC
>TRBJ1-1|.|TRBD1|TRBV6-5
CASTDTGDTEAFF
TGTGCCAGCACCGATACAGGGGACACTGAAGCTTTCTTT
>TRBJ2-5|.|.|TRBV19
CASSSTGGGRETQYF
TGTGCCAGTAGTTCCACCGGTGGGGGGCGAGAGACCCAGTACTTC
>TRBJ1-1|.|.|TRBV6-2/TRBV6-3
CASSYGKGEAFF
TGTGCCAGCAGTTACGGTAAGGGTGAAGCTTTCTTT
>TRBJ1-1|.|.|TRBV9
CASSASINTPPAGTEAFF
TGTGCCAGCAGCGCGTCGATTAACACACCCCCCGCGGGGACTGAAGCTTTCTTT
>TRBJ1-1|.|.|TRBV18
CASSAHQDTEAFF
TGTGCCAGCTCAGCTCATCAGGACACTGAAGCTTTCTTT
>TRBJ2-4|few|.|TRBV12-3/TRBV12-4
CASSSQGIQYF
TGTGCCAGCAGTTCCCAGGGCATTCAGTACTTC
>TRBJ1-5|.|.|TRBV28
CASSFRLSNQPQHF
TGTGCCAGCAGTTTCCGCCTTAGCAATCAGCCCCAGCATTTT
>TRBJ1-2|once|.|TRBV11-2
CASSLQGELTNGYTF
TGTGCCAGCAGCCTACAGGGAGAACTGACTAATGGCTACACCTTC
>TRBJ2-5|.|.|TRBV7-8
CASSSTPAQETQYF
TGTGCCAGCAGCTCCACCCCAGCACAAGAGACCCAGTACTTC
>TRBJ1-5|.|.|TRBV7-2
CASSLDSNQPQHF
TGTGCCAGCAGCTTGGATAGCAATCAGCCCCAGCATTTT
>TRBJ2-5|.|TRBD2|TRBV14
CASSQAFAGGGAERETQYF
TGTGCCAGCAGCCAAGCCTTCGCGGGCGGGGGGGCCGAGCGGGAGACCCAGTACTTC
>TRBJ2-1|.|TRBD1|TRBV18
CASTGQGAPNEQFF
TGTGCCAGCACCGGACAGGGGGCCCCCAATGAGCAGTTCTTC
>TRBJ2-1|.|.|TRBV2
CASSERVDGGPSSYNEQFF
TGTGCCAGTAGTGAAAGGGTGGACGGGGGGCCCAGCTCCTACAATGAGCAGTTCTTC
>TRBJ1-1|.|.|TRBV5-1
CASSRNGGSTEAFF
TGCGCCAGCAGCCGTAATGGAGGTAGCACTGAAGCTTTCTTT
>TRBJ1-1|.|.|TRBV27
CASSLKAISTEAFF
TGTGCCAGCAGTTTAAAAGCAATAAGCACTGAAGCTTTCTTT
>TRBJ2-1|.|TRBD2|TRBV24-1
CATSDPGTSGKQFF
TGTGCCACCAGTGACCCCGGGACTAGCGGGAAGCAGTTCTTC
>TRBJ1-6|.|.|TRBV6-1
CASSESRQVYNSPLHF
TGTGCCAGCAGTGAAAGTCGGCAGGTCTATAATTCACCCCTCCACTTT
>TRBJ2-2|once|TRBD1|TRBV9
CASSGQGLGGELFF
TGTGCCAGCAGCGGACAGGGGCTTGGGGGGGAGCTGTTTTTT
>TRBJ1-2|few|TRBD1|TRBV19
CASTLDRNYGYTF
TGTGCCAGTACCTTGGACAGGAACTATGGCTACACCTTC
>TRBJ2-5|.|TRBD1|TRBV7-9
CASSFGQGRTETQYF
TGTGCCAGCAGCTTCGGACAGGGGAGAACAGAGACCCAGTACTTC